A selection of T cell receptor beta chains follows, all from one sample in a study of blood T cell repertoires in COVID-19. The assay was immunoSEQ multiplex PCR, and TCRdb's table has in-frame clones only and misses some. The top ten clones hold under 6.5% of a sample with roughly 80,000 clones, over 70% of them seen once. The specimen sequenced was peripheral blood. The receptors come from a man aged 45 to 65 with active COVID-19. The CDR3 runs from the conserved cysteine through the conserved F or W. Fields, in order: D gene, V gene, clone size, J gene, CDR3 DNA, CDR3 protein. D genes are given only for firm matches. For some rows the clone size is stated as once, few or many, or as a class when expanded; others skip it.

TRBD1	TRBV19	NA	TRBJ1-3	TGTGCCAGTAGTACGAGGGGGACAGTCGGCACCATATATTTT	CASSTRGTVGTIYF
NA	TRBV24-1	once	TRBJ2-1	TGTGCCACCAGTGATTCCATGACAGGCTCCTACAATGAGCAGTTCTTC	CATSDSMTGSYNEQFF
NA	TRBV28	NA	TRBJ1-5	TGTGCCAGCAGCCGGGGTGTGCAGCCCCAGCATTTT	CASSRGVQPQHF
NA	TRBV24-1	NA	TRBJ1-2	TGTGCCACCAGTCAGGGTCATGGCTACACCTTC	CATSQGHGYTF
NA	TRBV6-6	few	TRBJ1-6	TGTGCCAGCAGTCGGCAGATATTGAATTCACCCCTCCACTTT	CASSRQILNSPLHF
NA	TRBV15	NA	TRBJ2-7	TGTGCCACCAGCAGAGAACGCGGTGGTTTCGCTTACGAGCAGTACTTC	CATSRERGGFAYEQYF
NA	TRBV25-1	once	TRBJ2-2	TGTGCCAGCCGTTACACCGGGGAGCTGTTTTTT	CASRYTGELFF
NA	TRBV5-1	NA	TRBJ2-7	TGCGCCAGCAGCCGGGGAGAGGGAGGGGGAGAGCAGTACTTC	CASSRGEGGGEQYF
NA	TRBV5-1	NA	TRBJ1-2	TGCGCCAGCAGCTTCAACGACAGGCAGGATGGCTACACCTTC	CASSFNDRQDGYTF
TRBD1	TRBV5-1	NA	TRBJ1-1	TGCGCCAGCAGCCTACCACAGGGGGCTTACACTGAAGCTTTCTTT	CASSLPQGAYTEAFF
NA	TRBV6-1	many	TRBJ1-2	TGTGCCAGCAGTGAAGGTAGGGGTTCTGGCTACACCTTC	CASSEGRGSGYTF
NA	TRBV27	NA	TRBJ1-1	TGTGCCAGCAGTTTATCGCAGATATTGAACACTGAAGCTTTCTTT	CASSLSQILNTEAFF
TRBD1	TRBV7-9	NA	TRBJ2-3	TGTGCCAGCAGCGGGGACAGTAGCACAGATACGCAGTATTTT	CASSGDSSTDTQYF
TRBD1	TRBV28	NA	TRBJ2-2	TGTGCCAGCAGCATTATGTGGGGACAGGCGAACACCGGGGAGCTGTTTTTT	CASSIMWGQANTGELFF
TRBD1	TRBV15	NA	TRBJ1-1	TGTGCCACCATCCAAGGTGGGCTCAGGGGGCTGAACACTGAAGCTTTCTTT	CATIQGGLRGLNTEAFF
TRBD1	TRBV6-2/TRBV6-3	NA	TRBJ1-1	TGTGCCAGCAGTTCCCGCGACAGGGAGTGGAACACTGAAGCTTTCTTT	CASSSRDREWNTEAFF
NA	TRBV27	NA	TRBJ1-2	TGTGCCAGCAGTTTATTTGCGGGGAACTATGGCTACACCTTC	CASSLFAGNYGYTF
TRBD2	TRBV5-1	NA	TRBJ2-1	TGCGCCAGCAGCACCGGACTAGCGGGAGTTAGATCCGGCGAGCAGTTCTTC	CASSTGLAGVRSGEQFF
TRBD2	TRBV15	NA	TRBJ2-3	TGTGCCACCAGCAGAGCACTAGCGGCGAGCACAGATACGCAGTATTTT	CATSRALAASTDTQYF
NA	TRBV5-1	many	TRBJ2-7	TGCGCCAGCAGCTTGGCGGCAGCGGTTTACGAGCAGTACTTC	CASSLAAAVYEQYF
TRBD2	TRBV7-9	NA	TRBJ2-3	TGTGCCAGCAGCTCCGGGGGGGATACGCAGTATTTT	CASSSGGDTQYF
TRBD2	TRBV2	NA	TRBJ2-3	TGTGCCAGCAGGCCGACGGGAGGGCCTCATACGCAGTATTTT	CASRPTGGPHTQYF
TRBD2	TRBV10-1	once	TRBJ2-2	TGCGCCAGCAGATCGACCTTCCCTAGCGGGACGAACACCGGGGAGCTGTTTTTT	CASRSTFPSGTNTGELFF
TRBD1	TRBV9	NA	TRBJ2-2	TGTGCCAGCAGCGTCAGACAGGGGATCAACTCCGGGGAGCTGTTTTTT	CASSVRQGINSGELFF
NA	TRBV9	NA	TRBJ1-4	TGTGCCAGCAGCGTAGAGGGACATACGGGAACAAATGAAAAACTGTTTTTT	CASSVEGHTGTNEKLFF
NA	TRBV4-1	NA	TRBJ1-1	TGCGCCAGCAGCCCGAGTGGGCAGTATCCCACTGAAGCTTTCTTT	CASSPSGQYPTEAFF
NA	TRBV4-2	NA	TRBJ2-6	TGTGCCAGCAGCCGAGACAGTGCTGGGGCCAACGTCCTGACTTTC	CASSRDSAGANVLTF
NA	TRBV3-1/TRBV3-2	NA	TRBJ2-7	TGTGCCAGCAGCCAAGGCATCATGGGTCAGGGGAAACTATGGCAGTACTTC	CASSQGIMGQGKLWQYF
NA	TRBV19	few	TRBJ2-7	TGTGCCAGTAGTATAGGGACACCTAGTTTCGGATACGAGCAGTACTTC	CASSIGTPSFGYEQYF
NA	TRBV6-6	NA	TRBJ2-3	TGTGCCAGCAGTCCTGTAGCACTAGGGGGGGCTAGCACAGATACGCAGTATTTT	CASSPVALGGASTDTQYF
TRBD1	TRBV30	NA	TRBJ2-3	TGTGCCTGGAGTCCAGGGGGTAGCACAGATACGCAGTATTTT	CAWSPGGSTDTQYF
TRBD1	TRBV19	NA	TRBJ1-1	TGTGCCAGTAGTGCTGTTTGGGACAGGGAACACACTGAAGCTTTCTTT	CASSAVWDREHTEAFF
TRBD1	TRBV6-1	NA	TRBJ2-7	TGTGCCAGCAGTGATCTTGGACAGGGCTACGAGCAGTACTTC	CASSDLGQGYEQYF
NA	TRBV29-1	NA	TRBJ1-5	TGCAGCGTCCGACCGGCAGGGAACAATCAGCCCCAGCATTTT	CSVRPAGNNQPQHF
TRBD2	TRBV7-2	NA	TRBJ2-3	TGTGCCAGCAGCTTAGCTCCTAGCGGGAGAATACTAGATACGCAGTATTTT	CASSLAPSGRILDTQYF
TRBD1	TRBV3-1/TRBV3-2	once	TRBJ2-5	TGTGCCAGCAGCCAATCCTTGACAGGGGGCTGGGAGACCCAGTACTTC	CASSQSLTGGWETQYF
NA	TRBV7-6	once	TRBJ2-7	TGTGCCAGCAGATATAGCCCAGGGACACCTGCCTACGAGCAGTACTTC	CASRYSPGTPAYEQYF
TRBD1	TRBV27	NA	TRBJ2-3	TGTGCCAGCAGTTTCCAACGGGACAGCCTGGGCACAGATACGCAGTATTTT	CASSFQRDSLGTDTQYF
NA	TRBV18	NA	TRBJ2-7	TGTGCCAGCTCCCCTATGTACGAGCAGTACTTC	CASSPMYEQYF
NA	TRBV7-2	NA	TRBJ1-3	TGTGCCAGCAGCTTATGGAGAGAAAACACCATATATTTT	CASSLWRENTIYF
NA	TRBV7-2	NA	TRBJ1-1	TGTGCCAGCAGCTTAGTGGCTGACACTGAAGCTTTCTTT	CASSLVADTEAFF
NA	TRBV5-1	NA	TRBJ2-2	TGCGCCAGCAGCTTTCTGGCCTCGGGCACCGGGGAGCTGTTTTTT	CASSFLASGTGELFF
NA	TRBV7-9	once	TRBJ2-7	TGTGCCAGCAGCTTAGGCGGCGTTAGCTACTACGAGCAGTACTTC	CASSLGGVSYYEQYF
TRBD1	TRBV5-4	NA	TRBJ2-3	TGTGCCAGCAGCCGCGCGACAGGGGACACAGATACGCAGTATTTT	CASSRATGDTDTQYF
TRBD1	TRBV18	NA	TRBJ1-2	TGTGCCAGCTCCCCACAGGGGCAGGGCTATGGCTACACCTTC	CASSPQGQGYGYTF
NA	TRBV30	NA	TRBJ1-5	TGTGCCTGGACATCGGGGGTCGGAGGTAGCAATCAGCCCCAGCATTTT	CAWTSGVGGSNQPQHF
TRBD1	TRBV6-5	NA	TRBJ2-1	TGTGCCAGCAGTTACCGTGCCGGGACAGGGTCGAATGAGCAGTTCTTC	CASSYRAGTGSNEQFF
TRBD1	TRBV5-1	NA	TRBJ1-1	TGCGCCAGCAGCCGATCCGGGACAGGGGTCACTGAAGCTTTCTTT	CASSRSGTGVTEAFF
TRBD1	TRBV18	NA	TRBJ2-5	TGTGCCAGCTCAGCGGGACAGGGCCAAGAGACCCAGTACTTC	CASSAGQGQETQYF
TRBD1	TRBV19	NA	TRBJ1-1	TGTGCCAGTAGTGTCGGGACAGGGGCGTTCATGAACACTGAAGCTTTCTTT	CASSVGTGAFMNTEAFF
TRBD2	TRBV28	NA	TRBJ2-3	TGTGCCAGCAGTCCCGTGACTAGCGGGAGACGCACAGATACGCAGTATTTT	CASSPVTSGRRTDTQYF
NA	TRBV19	NA	TRBJ2-7	TGTGCCAGTAGTATAACAGCCTCCTACGAGCAGTACTTC	CASSITASYEQYF
NA	TRBV20-1	NA	TRBJ2-1	TGCAGTGCTAGAGCAAAGCCTGAGCAGTTCTTC	CSARAKPEQFF
TRBD1	TRBV29-1	NA	TRBJ1-1	TGCAGCGCCGACAGGGCGAACACTGAAGCTTTCTTT	CSADRANTEAFF
TRBD1	TRBV29-1	NA	TRBJ1-2	TGCAGCGTTGGACACGGACAGGGCGACTATGGCTACACCTTC	CSVGHGQGDYGYTF
NA	TRBV4-3	NA	TRBJ2-7	TGCGCCAGCAGCCAAGACGGCTGGAGCTACGAGCAGTACTTC	CASSQDGWSYEQYF
TRBD1	TRBV5-1	NA	TRBJ2-5	TGCGCCAGCAGCTTGTTGTCGGGGGGACAGGGGGCGTATGAGACCCAGTACTTC	CASSLLSGGQGAYETQYF
NA	TRBV28	once	TRBJ2-4	TGTGCCAGCAGTTCACTCCCGGGAAAACAGCCTCAGGCCAAAAACATTCAGTACTTC	CASSSLPGKQPQAKNIQYF